One and the same sample provided the 5 T cell receptor beta chains below, sequenced in a study of T cells in Graves' hyperthyroidism and ophthalmopathy. TCR beta CDR3 regions were amplified from RNA transcripts. HTBI primers were used for first-round RT-PCR of the TCR CDR3. TCRdb redid the calling of the multiplex PCR reads with MiXCR, one entry per CDR3 protein. The table has some 490,000 distinct CDR3 sequences, about 20% seen once. The sequenced material came from blood. These receptors originate from a woman between 65 and 79 years old with Graves' ophthalmopathy.

The rearrangement links TRBV27 to TRBJ2-7; possible D gene TRBD2, 6 bases. Trimming pared 3 bases from V and 5 bases from J, leaving 14 bases between. CDR1 is MNHEY, CDR2 SMNVEV, per germline (reference sequence). The CDR3 extends over 14 amino acids. DNA of the CDR3: TGTGCCAGCAGTTTCGCGGGGACCGGCCACGAGCAGTACTTC. Its protein product is CASSFAGTGHEQYF.

The chain couples TRBV12-3 or TRBV12-4 to TRBJ2-3; 7 bases agree with TRBD2. The ends lost 5 bases at V and 2 bases at J; junction bases unmatched: 10. There are 16 residues in the CDR3. The chain's CDR3 is CASSPQAAGITDTQYF. The CDR3 nucleotides read TGTGCCAGCAGTCCCCAAGCAGCGGGGATCACAGATACGCAGTATTTT.

There are many counts of this clonotype. CDR3 nucleotide sequence: TGTGCCAGCAGCCTTAGACCCGCCACTGGAAAACTGTTTTTT. This translates into CASSLRPATGKLFF. The chain uses TRBV2 and TRBJ1-4; D remains ambiguous. Per the germline V gene, CDR1 is SNHLY and CDR2 is FYNNEI. This CDR3 comprises 14 residues. V lost 6 bases and J 10 bases, leaving 18 bases between the germline ends.

This clonotype was observed at least ten times. The V call is TRBV6-2 or TRBV6-3, the J call TRBJ2-7, with 15 positions matching TRBD2. The J segment lost 0 bases and the V segment lost 6 bases, leaving 12 bases of the junction unmatched. This CDR3 comprises 19 residues. Per the germline V gene, CDR1 is MNHEY and CDR2 is SVGEGT. This CDR3 is CASRTYSGTSGRSSYEQYF. For the CDR3, the DNA is TGTGCCAGCAGAACCTATTCCGGGACTAGCGGGAGGAGCTCCTACGAGCAGTACTTC.

The rearrangement uses TRBV19 and TRBJ2-3; TRBD2 agrees at 11 bases. Germline lookup yields CDR1 LNHDA and CDR2 SQIVND (reference sequence). The V and J ends lost 3 bases and 6 bases, in that order; junction bases with no gene match: 14. The CDR3 runs 18 residues. CDR3 protein: CASSISLTSGRAGDTQYF. The CDR3 DNA reads as TGTGCCAGTAGTATTTCCCTCACTAGCGGGAGAGCGGGCGATACGCAGTATTTT.